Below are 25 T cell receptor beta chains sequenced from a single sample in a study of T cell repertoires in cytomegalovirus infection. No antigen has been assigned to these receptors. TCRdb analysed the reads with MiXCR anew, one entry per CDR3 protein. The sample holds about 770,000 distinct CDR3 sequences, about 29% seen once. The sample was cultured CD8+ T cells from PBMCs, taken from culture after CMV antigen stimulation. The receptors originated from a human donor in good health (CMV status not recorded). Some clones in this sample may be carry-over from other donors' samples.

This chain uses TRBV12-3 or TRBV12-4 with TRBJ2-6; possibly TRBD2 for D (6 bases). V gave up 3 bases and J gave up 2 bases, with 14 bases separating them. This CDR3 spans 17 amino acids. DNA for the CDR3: TGTGCCAGCAGTTTTGTGCTCCCGGGGGCTGGGGCCAACGTCCTGACTTTC. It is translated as CASSFVLPGAGANVLTF.

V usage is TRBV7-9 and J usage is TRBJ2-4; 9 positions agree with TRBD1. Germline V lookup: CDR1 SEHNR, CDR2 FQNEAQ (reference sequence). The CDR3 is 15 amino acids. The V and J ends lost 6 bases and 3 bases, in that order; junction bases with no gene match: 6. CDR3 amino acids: CASSGQGTHKNIQYF. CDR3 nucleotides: TGTGCCAGCAGTGGACAGGGGACCCACAAAAACATTCAGTACTTC.

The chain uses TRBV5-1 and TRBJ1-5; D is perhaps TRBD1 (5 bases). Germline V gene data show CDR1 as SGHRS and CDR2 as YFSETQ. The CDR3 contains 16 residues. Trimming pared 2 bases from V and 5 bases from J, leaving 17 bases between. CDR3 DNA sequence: TGCGCCAGCAGCTTAAATCCCATGGGGCTCGATCAGCCCCAGCATTTT. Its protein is CASSLNPMGLDQPQHF.

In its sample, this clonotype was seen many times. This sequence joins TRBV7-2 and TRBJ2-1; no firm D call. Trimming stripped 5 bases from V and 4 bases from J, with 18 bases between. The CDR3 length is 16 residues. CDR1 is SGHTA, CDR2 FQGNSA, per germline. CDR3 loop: CASSLERLPLYNEQFF. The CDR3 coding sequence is TGTGCCAGCAGCCTCGAACGACTCCCTCTTTACAATGAGCAGTTCTTC.

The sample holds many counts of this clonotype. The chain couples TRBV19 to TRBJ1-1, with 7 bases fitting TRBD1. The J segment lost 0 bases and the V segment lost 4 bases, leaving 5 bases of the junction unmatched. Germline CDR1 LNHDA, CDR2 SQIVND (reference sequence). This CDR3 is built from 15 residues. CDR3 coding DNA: TGTGCCAGTAGTACGGCAGGGGGTATGAACACTGAAGCTTTCTTT. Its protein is CASSTAGGMNTEAFF.

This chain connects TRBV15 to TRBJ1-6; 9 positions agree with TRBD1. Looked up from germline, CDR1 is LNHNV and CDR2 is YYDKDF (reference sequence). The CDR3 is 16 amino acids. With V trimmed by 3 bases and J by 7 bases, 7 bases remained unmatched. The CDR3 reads CATSRTRDRENSPLHF. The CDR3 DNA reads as TGTGCCACCAGCAGGACCCGGGACAGGGAAAATTCACCCCTCCACTTT.

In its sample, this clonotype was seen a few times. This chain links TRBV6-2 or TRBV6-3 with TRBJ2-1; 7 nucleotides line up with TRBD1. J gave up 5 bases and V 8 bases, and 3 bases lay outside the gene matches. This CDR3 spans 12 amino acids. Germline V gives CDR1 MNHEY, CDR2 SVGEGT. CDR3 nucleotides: TGTGCCAGCCGGGACAGAAACAATGAGCAGTTCTTC. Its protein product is CASRDRNNEQFF.

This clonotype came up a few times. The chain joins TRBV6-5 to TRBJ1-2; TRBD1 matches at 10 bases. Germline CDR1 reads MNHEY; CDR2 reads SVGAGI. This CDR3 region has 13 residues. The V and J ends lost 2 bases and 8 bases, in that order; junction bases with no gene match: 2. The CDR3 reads CASSYGTGEGYTF. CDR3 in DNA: TGTGCCAGCAGTTACGGGACAGGGGAGGGCTACACCTTC.

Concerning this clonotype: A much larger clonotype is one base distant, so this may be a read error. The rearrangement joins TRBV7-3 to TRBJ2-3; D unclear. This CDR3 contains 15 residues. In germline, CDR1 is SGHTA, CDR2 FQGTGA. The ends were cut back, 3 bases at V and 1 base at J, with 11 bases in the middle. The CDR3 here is CASSLKWPGTDTQYF. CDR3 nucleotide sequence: TGTGCCAGCAGCTTGAAGTGGCCTGGCACAGATACGCAGTATTTT.

CDR3 loop: CASSEVNHDRDFNEKLFF. The CDR3 nucleotides are TGTGCCAGCAGTGAAGTCAACCACGACAGGGACTTCAATGAAAAACTGTTTTTT. The V gene is TRBV6-1, the J gene TRBJ1-4; 7 bases fit TRBD1. Trimming at V came to 1 base and at J to 5 bases, leaving 13 bases not matched to a gene. In germline, CDR1 is MNHNS, CDR2 SASEGT. CDR3 length equals 18 residues.

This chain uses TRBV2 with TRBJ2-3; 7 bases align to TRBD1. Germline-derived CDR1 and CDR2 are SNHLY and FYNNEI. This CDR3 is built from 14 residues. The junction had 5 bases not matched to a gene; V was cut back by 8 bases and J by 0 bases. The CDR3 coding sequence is TGTGCCAGCCGGGACAGTATTAGCACAGATACGCAGTATTTT. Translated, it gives CASRDSISTDTQYF.

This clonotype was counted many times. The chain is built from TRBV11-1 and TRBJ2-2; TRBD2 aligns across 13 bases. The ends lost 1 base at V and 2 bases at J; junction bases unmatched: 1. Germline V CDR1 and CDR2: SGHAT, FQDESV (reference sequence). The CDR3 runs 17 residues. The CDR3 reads CASSLGLAGGNTGELFF. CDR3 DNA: TGTGCCAGCAGCTTAGGACTAGCGGGGGGCAACACCGGGGAGCTGTTTTTT.

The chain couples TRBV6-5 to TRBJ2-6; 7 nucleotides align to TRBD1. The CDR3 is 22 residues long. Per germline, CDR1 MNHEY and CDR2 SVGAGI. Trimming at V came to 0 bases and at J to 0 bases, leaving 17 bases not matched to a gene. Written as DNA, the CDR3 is TGTGCCAGCAGTTACTCGGGACAGATTTCAACCTACACTAGCTCTGGGGCCAACGTCCTGACTTTC. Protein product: CASSYSGQISTYTSSGANVLTF.

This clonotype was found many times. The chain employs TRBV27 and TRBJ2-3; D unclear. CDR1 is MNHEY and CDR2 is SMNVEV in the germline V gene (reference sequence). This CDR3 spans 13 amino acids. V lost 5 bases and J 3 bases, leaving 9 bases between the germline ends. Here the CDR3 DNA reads TGTGCCAGCAGTCCCTCCCGTACAGATACGCAGTATTTT. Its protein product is CASSPSRTDTQYF.

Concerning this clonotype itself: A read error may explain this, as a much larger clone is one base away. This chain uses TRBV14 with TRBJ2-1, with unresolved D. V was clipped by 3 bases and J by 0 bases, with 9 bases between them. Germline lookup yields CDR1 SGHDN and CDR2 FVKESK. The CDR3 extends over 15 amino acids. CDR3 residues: CASSHDWSSYNEQFF. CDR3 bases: TGTGCCAGCAGCCACGACTGGAGCTCCTACAATGAGCAGTTCTTC.

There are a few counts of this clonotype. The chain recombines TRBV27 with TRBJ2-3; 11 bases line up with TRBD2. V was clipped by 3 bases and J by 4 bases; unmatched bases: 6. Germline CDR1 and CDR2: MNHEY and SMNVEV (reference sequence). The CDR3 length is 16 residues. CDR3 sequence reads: CASSFGGSGGADTQYF. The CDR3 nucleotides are TGTGCCAGCAGTTTCGGAGGTAGCGGGGGGGCAGATACGCAGTATTTT.

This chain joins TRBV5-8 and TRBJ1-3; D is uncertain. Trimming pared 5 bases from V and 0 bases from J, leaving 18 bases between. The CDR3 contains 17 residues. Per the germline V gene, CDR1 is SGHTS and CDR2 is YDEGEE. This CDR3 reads CASREAWPRNSGNTIYF. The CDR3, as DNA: TGTGCCAGCAGAGAGGCGTGGCCCCGAAACTCTGGAAACACCATATATTTT.

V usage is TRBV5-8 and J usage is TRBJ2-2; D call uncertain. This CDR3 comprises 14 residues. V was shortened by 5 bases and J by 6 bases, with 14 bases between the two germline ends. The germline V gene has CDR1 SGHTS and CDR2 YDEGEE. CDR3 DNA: TGTGCCAGCAGTTCCGGCCCCGTAGCCGGGGAGCTGTTTTTT. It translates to CASSSGPVAGELFF.

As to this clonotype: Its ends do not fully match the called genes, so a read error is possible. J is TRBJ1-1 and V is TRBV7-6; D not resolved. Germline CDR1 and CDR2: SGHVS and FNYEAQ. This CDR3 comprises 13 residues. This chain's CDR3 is CASSREIGAEAFF. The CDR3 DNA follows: TGTGCTAGCAGCCGTGAGATCGGGGCTGAAGCTTTCTTT. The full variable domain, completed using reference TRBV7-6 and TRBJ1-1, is GAGVSQSPRYKVTKRGQDVALRCDPISGHVSLYWYRQALGQGPEFLTYFNYEAQQDKSGLPNDRFSAERPEGSISTLTIQRTEQRDSAMYRCASSREIGAEAFFGQGTRLTVV.

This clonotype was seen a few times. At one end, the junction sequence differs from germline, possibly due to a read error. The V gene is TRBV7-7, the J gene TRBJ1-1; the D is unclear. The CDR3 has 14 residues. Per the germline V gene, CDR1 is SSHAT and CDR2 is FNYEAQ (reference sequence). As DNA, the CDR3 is TGTGCTAGCAGCTTGGGAGAGGACTCCGCTGAAGCTTTCTTT. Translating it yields CASSLGEDSAEAFF.

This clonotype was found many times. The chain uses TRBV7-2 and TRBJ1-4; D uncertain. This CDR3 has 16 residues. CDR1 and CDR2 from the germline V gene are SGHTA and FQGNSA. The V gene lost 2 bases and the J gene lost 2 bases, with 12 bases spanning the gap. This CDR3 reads CASSLRELGTNEKLFF. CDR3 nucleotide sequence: TGTGCCAGCAGCTTAAGGGAGTTGGGGACTAATGAAAAACTGTTTTTT.

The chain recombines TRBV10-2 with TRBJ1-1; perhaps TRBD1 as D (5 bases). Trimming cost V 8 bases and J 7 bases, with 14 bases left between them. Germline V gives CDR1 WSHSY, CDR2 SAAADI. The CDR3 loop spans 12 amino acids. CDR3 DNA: TGCGCCAGCCGAATTCAGGGATTTGAAGCTTTCTTT. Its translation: CASRIQGFEAFF.

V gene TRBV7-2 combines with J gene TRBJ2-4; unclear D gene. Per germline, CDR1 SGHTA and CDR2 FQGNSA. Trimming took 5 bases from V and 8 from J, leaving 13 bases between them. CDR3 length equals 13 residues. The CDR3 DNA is TGTGCCAGCAGCCCAGACATACTTGACATTCAGTACTTC. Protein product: CASSPDILDIQYF.

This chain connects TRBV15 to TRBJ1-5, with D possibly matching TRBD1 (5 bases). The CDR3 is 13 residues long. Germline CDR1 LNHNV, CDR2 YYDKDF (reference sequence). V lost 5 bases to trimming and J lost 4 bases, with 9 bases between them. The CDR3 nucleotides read TGTGCCACCAGCGCGGAGGGGAATCAGCCCCAGCATTTT. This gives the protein CATSAEGNQPQHF.

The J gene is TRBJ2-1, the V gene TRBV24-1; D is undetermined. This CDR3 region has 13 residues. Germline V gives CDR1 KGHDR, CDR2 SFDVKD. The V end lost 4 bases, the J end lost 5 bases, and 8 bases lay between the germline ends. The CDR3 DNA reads TGTGCCACCAGTGACCTCGTAGACAATGAGCAGTTCTTC. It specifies CATSDLVDNEQFF.